Below are 16 T cell receptor beta chains sequenced from a single sample in a study of blood T cell repertoires in COVID-19. Profiling relied on immunoSEQ multiplex PCR, and the TCRdb table lists in-frame clones only, not all of them. The sample lists about 280,000 clones, almost 85% occurring once. Sequencing was performed on peripheral blood. The receptors stem from a man over 45 with active or convalescent COVID-19.

This chain connects TRBV28 to TRBJ2-7, with 10 bases fitting TRBD2. The V and J ends lost 8 bases and 3 bases, in that order; junction bases with no gene match: 10. CDR3 length: 15 amino acids. Germline V gene data show CDR1 as MDHEN and CDR2 as SYDVKM. The CDR3 DNA is TGTGCCAGCGTTGAAGGGCTAGCGGGAGTCTACGAGCAGTACTTC. Translation: CASVEGLAGVYEQYF.

The gene calls are TRBV13 and TRBJ2-7; D is perhaps TRBD2 (5 bases). The CDR3 has 13 residues. Trimming removed 5 bases from V and 2 bases from J, with 10 bases in between. Germline V gene sequence: CDR1 PRHDT, CDR2 FYEKMQ (reference sequence). This chain's CDR3 is CASSKLGTYEQYF. The CDR3 DNA sequence: TGTGCCAGCAGCAAACTAGGGACCTACGAGCAGTACTTC.

The chain combines TRBV24-1 with TRBJ1-6; D unresolved. Germline CDR1 and CDR2: KGHDR and SFDVKD. The CDR3 covers 15 residues. The germline V and J ends were trimmed by 6 bases and 5 bases, with 13 bases remaining between them. The CDR3 sequence: CATSIPGFNNSPLHF. The CDR3 nucleotides read TGTGCCACCAGTATTCCGGGGTTCAATAATTCACCCCTCCACTTT.

This sequence joins TRBV10-1 and TRBJ2-3; tentative D call: TRBD2 (6 bases). The length of the CDR3 is 15 residues. Germline V CDR1 and CDR2: WNHNN, SYGVQD (reference sequence). V lost 0 bases and J lost 0, with 7 bases in between. The CDR3 DNA reads TGCGCCAGCAGTGAGTCCGGGACTAGCACAGATACGCAGTATTTT. The encoded protein is CASSESGTSTDTQYF.

The chain links TRBV19 to TRBJ2-3; 7 nucleotides match TRBD2. CDR1 LNHDA and CDR2 SQIVND come from the germline V gene (reference sequence). This CDR3 is built from 14 residues. J was trimmed by 4 bases and V by 4 bases; bases with no gene match: 5. CDR3 nucleotides: TGTGCCAGTAGTAGGGCGGGAGATTCAGATACGCAGTATTTT. This codes for CASSRAGDSDTQYF.

The chain couples TRBV5-1 to TRBJ2-1, with TRBD1 matching over 8 bases. J lost 5 bases, V lost 7 bases, and 11 bases had no gene match. CDR1 and CDR2 (germline): SGHRS, YFSETQ. The CDR3 length is 15 residues. The CDR3 loop reads CASSGTGRGHNEQFF. CDR3 nucleotides: TGCGCCAGCTCGGGGACAGGCCGAGGGCACAATGAGCAGTTCTTC.

The chain has TRBV19 and TRBJ1-5; 10 bases match TRBD1. Germline V gene lookup returns CDR1 LNHDA and CDR2 SQIVND (reference sequence). This CDR3 comprises 16 residues. V trimming: 3 bases; J trimming: 5 bases; junction bases outside the gene matches: 7. The CDR3 protein is CASSMRQGAVDQPQHF. In DNA form, the CDR3 reads TGTGCCAGTAGTATGCGACAGGGGGCCGTAGATCAGCCCCAGCATTTT. The variable domain in full, with the rest retrieved from reference TRBV19 and TRBJ1-5, is DGGITQSPKYLFRKEGQNVTLSCEQNLNHDAMYWYRQDPGQGLRLIYYSQIVNDFQKGDIAEGYSVSREKKESFPLTVTSAQKNPTAFYLCASSMRQGAVDQPQHFGDGTRLSIL.

The chain employs TRBV7-9 and TRBJ2-3; D possibly corresponds to TRBD1 (5 bases). V was cut by 4 bases and J by 4 bases, with 9 bases left in between. In germline, CDR1 is SEHNR, CDR2 FQNEAQ (reference sequence). This CDR3 has 13 amino acids. CDR3 sequence reads: CASSSWGPDTQYF. DNA of the CDR3: TGTGCCAGCAGCTCATGGGGCCCAGATACGCAGTATTTT.

The chain joins TRBV28 to TRBJ2-7, with D possibly matching TRBD2 (6 bases). Trimming left V 5 bases short and J 3 bases short, with 11 bases between. This CDR3 is 13 amino acids long. Germline assignment: CDR1 MDHEN and CDR2 SYDVKM. The CDR3 protein is CASSPSDRYEQYF. DNA of the CDR3: TGTGCCAGCAGTCCTAGCGACCGCTACGAGCAGTACTTC.

The rearrangement joins TRBV7-9 to TRBJ2-5; 8 bases align to TRBD2. V lost 5 bases and J lost 1; bases outside the gene matches: 9. The CDR3 has 16 residues. The germline gives CDR1 SEHNR, CDR2 FQNEAQ (reference sequence). As DNA, the CDR3 is TGTGCCAGCAGCCCGTCGGGGGGGAGGGGCCAAGAGACCCAGTACTTC. It translates to CASSPSGGRGQETQYF.

The chain is built from TRBV19 and TRBJ2-7, with TRBD1 identical over 8 bases. The ends lost 5 bases at V and 5 bases at J; junction bases unmatched: 11. CDR1 LNHDA and CDR2 SQIVND come from the germline V gene (reference sequence). The CDR3 contains 15 residues. CDR3 sequence (DNA): TGTGCCAGTAGTCCCGACGGGGACAGGCTCAACGAGCAGTACTTC. Residues: CASSPDGDRLNEQYF.

This clone turned up a few times. The J gene is TRBJ2-2, the V gene TRBV7-9; 8 bases are shared with TRBD1. The V gene end was trimmed by 4 bases and the J gene end by 5 bases; junction bases not matched to a gene: 6. The CDR3 length is 15 residues. CDR1 is SEHNR and CDR2 is FQNEAQ in the germline V gene (reference sequence). The CDR3 DNA sequence: TGTGCCAGCAGCTCCTGGACAGGGAGGACCGGGGAGCTGTTTTTT. Translation: CASSSWTGRTGELFF.

The genes are TRBV7-2 and TRBJ2-7; D not certain. Trimming left V 2 bases short and J 4 bases short, with 18 bases between. The CDR3 covers 16 residues. Germline assignment: CDR1 SGHTA and CDR2 FQGNSA. The CDR3 spells CASSLLQNSLTYEQYF. Here the CDR3 DNA reads TGTGCCAGCAGCTTATTACAGAACTCTTTAACTTACGAGCAGTACTTC.

This sequence joins TRBV6-1 and TRBJ1-5, with D tentatively TRBD1 (6 bases). Germline V gives CDR1 MNHNS, CDR2 SASEGT. The CDR3 spans 15 residues. Trimming took off 3 bases at V and 0 bases at J, with 9 bases between the two ends. CDR3 DNA sequence: TGTGCCAGCAGTGACCGACAGGCTAGCAATCAGCCCCAGCATTTT. As protein: CASSDRQASNQPQHF.

This clone was found a few times. The V call is TRBV7-2, the J call TRBJ1-5, with TRBD1 as a possible D gene (5 bases). V was clipped by 3 bases and J by 3 bases, with 9 bases between them. The germline V gene has CDR1 SGHTA and CDR2 FQGNSA. CDR3 length: 14 amino acids. This chain's CDR3 is CASSFGQFNQPQHF. The CDR3 coding sequence is TGTGCCAGCAGCTTTGGACAATTCAATCAGCCCCAGCATTTT.

The rearrangement joins TRBV19 to TRBJ1-2, with D possibly matching TRBD1 (5 bases). The CDR3 has 14 residues. V dropped 7 bases and J dropped 3 bases, with 15 bases sitting between them. Germline V CDR1 and CDR2: LNHDA, SQIVND (reference sequence). DNA for the CDR3: TGTGCCAGTAATTCAGACAGCCGATACTATGGCTACACCTTC. Translating gives CASNSDSRYYGYTF.